Each of the 18 T cell receptor beta chains below was sequenced from the same sample in a study of CD8 T cells in Susac syndrome. Random hexamers were used to reverse transcribe 0.5 to 1 ug of RNA. TCRdb processed the immunoSEQ multiplex PCR reads anew with MiXCR; each CDR3 protein has one entry. The table lists about 430,000 distinct CDR3 sequences, around 85% of them singletons. The specimen was CD8+ T cells from PBMCs. The receptors originated from a human donor with multiple sclerosis.

The count of this clonotype is one. This chain connects TRBV30 to TRBJ2-3, with D hard to call. This CDR3 has 15 amino acids. CDR1 and CDR2 from the germline V gene are GTSNPN and SVGIG (reference sequence). Between the trimmed V and J ends, which lost 0 bases and 2 bases, there was a span of 12 bases. As DNA, the CDR3 is TGTGCCTGGAGTGTACTAAGAGGTCACACAGATACGCAGTATTTT. It translates to CAWSVLRGHTDTQYF.

This clonotype was observed a single time. The chain couples TRBV5-1 to TRBJ2-3; no firm D call. This CDR3 has 13 residues. The germline CDR1 and CDR2 sequences are SGHRS and YFSETQ. The ends were cut back, 5 bases at V and 2 bases at J, with 9 bases in the middle. The CDR3 DNA reads as TGCGCCAGCAGAGGCCCACTCACAGATACGCAGTATTTT. This sequence encodes CASRGPLTDTQYF.

This sequence joins TRBV29-1 and TRBJ2-1; D possibly corresponds to TRBD2 (7 bases). The CDR3 extends over 16 amino acids. V gave up 2 bases and J gave up 8 bases, with 22 bases separating them. Germline CDR1 reads SQVTM; CDR2 reads ANQGSEA. CDR3 nucleotides: TGCAGCGTTGAAAGGGGGGGTTGGAGATTTTCCGATGAGCAGTTCTTC. This encodes CSVERGGWRFSDEQFF.

The chain joins TRBV7-9 to TRBJ2-1, with 8 bases aligning to TRBD2. The V gene end was trimmed by 5 bases and the J gene end by 7 bases; junction bases not matched to a gene: 16. Germline V CDR1 and CDR2: SEHNR, FQNEAQ (reference sequence). This CDR3 spans 17 amino acids. The CDR3 nucleotides are TGTGCCAGCAGCCGCCCAATCCCGGGACTAGGGATGAATGAGCAGTTCTTC. It translates to CASSRPIPGLGMNEQFF.

This chain joins TRBV7-2 and TRBJ2-7; 8 bases line up with TRBD2. CDR1 and CDR2 from the germline V gene are SGHTA and FQGNSA. This CDR3 contains 15 residues. V lost 3 bases and J lost 1; bases outside the gene matches: 5. This chain's CDR3 is CASSFGLAPSYEQYF. In DNA form, the CDR3 reads TGTGCCAGCAGCTTCGGACTAGCCCCTTCCTACGAGCAGTACTTC.

CDR3 sequence reads: CASSPTGTSAVTDTQYF. The CDR3 DNA is TGTGCCAGCAGCCCGACCGGGACTAGCGCCGTCACAGATACGCAGTATTTT. This sequence joins TRBV7-2 and TRBJ2-3; 10 nucleotides line up with TRBD2. The trim removed 5 bases at V and 2 bases at J, leaving 10 bases unmatched. The CDR3 has 17 amino acids. Germline V gene lookup returns CDR1 SGHTA and CDR2 FQGNSA. Filled out from reference TRBV7-2 and TRBJ2-3, the complete variable domain reads GAGVSQSPSNKVTEKGKDVELRCDPISGHTALYWYRQSLGQGLEFLIYFQGNSAPDKSGLPSDRFSAERTGGSVSTLTIQRTQQEDSAVYLCASSPTGTSAVTDTQYFGPGTRLTVL.

The chain recombines TRBV9 with TRBJ1-1; D uncertain. The V gene's germline CDR1 is SGDLS and CDR2 YYNGEE. The CDR3 extends over 14 amino acids. Between the trimmed V and J ends, which lost 0 bases and 5 bases, there was a span of 11 bases. The CDR3 is CASSVVRSRTEAFF. The CDR3 DNA is TGTGCCAGCAGCGTAGTCAGGTCCCGGACTGAAGCTTTCTTT. Based on the CDR3 plus reference TRBV9 and TRBJ1-1, the full variable domain is DSGVTQTPKHLITATGQRVTLRCSPRSGDLSVYWYQQSLDQGLQFLIQYYNGEERAKGNILERFSAQQFPDLHSELNLSSLELGDSALYFCASSVVRSRTEAFFGQGTRLTVV.

This chain uses TRBV27 with TRBJ1-5; TRBD1 is a possible D gene (5 bases). V was trimmed by 2 bases and J by 7 bases, leaving 12 bases between them. The CDR3 extends over 14 amino acids. The germline gives CDR1 MNHEY, CDR2 SMNVEV (reference sequence). The CDR3 DNA reads as TGTGCCAGCAGTTTAATAGGGGTCGACCAGCCCCAGCATTTT. Its translation: CASSLIGVDQPQHF.

The rearrangement uses TRBV10-3 and TRBJ2-7; D is possibly TRBD1 (6 bases). Germline V CDR1 and CDR2: ENHRY, SYGVKD. The length of the CDR3 is 14 residues. V was trimmed by 2 bases and J by 0 bases, leaving 8 bases between them. Here the CDR3 DNA reads TGTGCCATCAGTGAGCCGGACAGCTCCTACGAGCAGTACTTC. Its protein product is CAISEPDSSYEQYF.

The chain combines TRBV7-9 with TRBJ1-1, with a weak D call TRBD1 (6 bases). V was trimmed by 5 bases and J by 5 bases, leaving 12 bases between them. The CDR3 is made up of 13 amino acids. CDR1 is SEHNR, CDR2 FQNEAQ, per germline (reference sequence). In nucleotides, the CDR3 is TGTGCCAGCAGCCTACTACAGGGAACTGAAGCTTTCTTT. Translating it yields CASSLLQGTEAFF.

This clonotype was observed a single time. The chain carries TRBV6-1 and TRBJ1-3; possibly TRBD1 for D (6 bases). Deletions cut 4 bases from V and 4 bases from J, with 14 bases between. From germline, CDR1 is MNHNS and CDR2 SASEGT. The CDR3 totals 15 residues. CDR3 protein: CASSGHRETGNTIYF. The CDR3, as DNA: TGTGCCAGCAGTGGTCACAGGGAGACGGGAAACACCATATATTTT.

This chain links TRBV7-9 with TRBJ2-7; 9 nucleotides agree with TRBD1. Germline V lookup: CDR1 SEHNR, CDR2 FQNEAQ (reference sequence). CDR3 length: 16 amino acids. Trimming took 3 bases from V and 2 from J; bases not matched to a gene: 8. The CDR3 DNA sequence: TGTGCCAGCAGCTTTGACGCCGGGACAGGGACCTACGAGCAGTACTTC. Translation: CASSFDAGTGTYEQYF.

CDR3 sequence: CASSKEFWRESGYELYF. In DNA form, the CDR3 reads TGTGCCAGCAGCAAAGAATTTTGGCGGGAGAGTGGTTACGAGCTGTACTTC. J is TRBJ2-7 and V is TRBV21-1; whether TRBD2, the table's D call, matches the DNA was not checked. TRBV21-1 corresponds to a pseudogene. There are 17 residues in the CDR3.

V gene TRBV5-1 combines with J gene TRBJ2-3; maybe TRBD2 (6 bases). Germline V CDR1 and CDR2: SGHRS, YFSETQ. The CDR3 runs to 15 residues. V was clipped by 4 bases and J by 0 bases, with 12 bases between them. DNA for the CDR3: TGCGCCAGCAGCGGGCTGGGGACTAGCACAGATACGCAGTATTTT. Protein: CASSGLGTSTDTQYF. Based on the CDR3 plus reference TRBV5-1 and TRBJ2-3, the full variable domain is KAGVTQTPRYLIKTRGQQVTLSCSPISGHRSVSWYQQTPGQGLQFLFEYFSETQRNKGNFPGRFSGRQFSNSRSEMNVSTLELGDSALYLCASSGLGTSTDTQYFGPGTRLTVL.

The chain joins TRBV23-1 to TRBJ2-7; 9 nucleotides align to TRBD2. TRBV23-1 is an ORF, with its function uncertain. The CDR3 consists of 17 residues. V lost 3 bases, J lost 0 bases, and 9 bases stayed unmatched. CDR3 nucleotide sequence: TGCGCCAGCAGTCACCCCGGACTAGCGACGAGCTCCTACGAGCAGTACTTC. It specifies CASSHPGLATSSYEQYF.

V gene TRBV5-1 combines with J gene TRBJ2-3, with D possibly matching TRBD2 (7 bases). This CDR3 comprises 14 residues. Germline V gene sequence: CDR1 SGHRS, CDR2 YFSETQ. Trimming left V 0 bases short and J 7 bases short, with 12 bases between. This CDR3 reads CASSLDRGGNTQYF. CDR3 nucleotide sequence: TGCGCCAGCAGCTTGGATAGGGGGGGAAATACGCAGTATTTT.

The V call is TRBV28, the J call TRBJ1-5, with unresolved D. The germline V gene encodes CDR1 MDHEN and CDR2 SYDVKM. V was shortened by 5 bases and J by 0 bases, with 11 bases between the two germline ends. The CDR3 is 15 amino acids. CDR3: CASSPLTYSNQPQHF. Written as DNA, the CDR3 is TGTGCCAGCAGTCCCCTCACCTATAGCAATCAGCCCCAGCATTTT. Together with reference TRBV28 and TRBJ1-5, the CDR3 gives the full variable domain: DVKVTQSSRYLVKRTGEKVFLECVQDMDHENMFWYRQDPGLGLRLIYFSYDVKMKEKGDIPEGYSVSREKKERFSLILESASTNQTSMYLCASSPLTYSNQPQHFGDGTRLSIL.

This clonotype occurred a few times. This chain uses TRBV27 with TRBJ2-3; D gene unclear. The ends were cut back, 5 bases at V and 1 base at J, with 7 bases in the middle. Germline V gene lookup returns CDR1 MNHEY and CDR2 SMNVEV (reference sequence). The CDR3 consists of 13 residues. The CDR3 reads CASSGLGTDTQYF. The CDR3 DNA follows: TGTGCCAGCAGTGGGCTGGGCACAGATACGCAGTATTTT.